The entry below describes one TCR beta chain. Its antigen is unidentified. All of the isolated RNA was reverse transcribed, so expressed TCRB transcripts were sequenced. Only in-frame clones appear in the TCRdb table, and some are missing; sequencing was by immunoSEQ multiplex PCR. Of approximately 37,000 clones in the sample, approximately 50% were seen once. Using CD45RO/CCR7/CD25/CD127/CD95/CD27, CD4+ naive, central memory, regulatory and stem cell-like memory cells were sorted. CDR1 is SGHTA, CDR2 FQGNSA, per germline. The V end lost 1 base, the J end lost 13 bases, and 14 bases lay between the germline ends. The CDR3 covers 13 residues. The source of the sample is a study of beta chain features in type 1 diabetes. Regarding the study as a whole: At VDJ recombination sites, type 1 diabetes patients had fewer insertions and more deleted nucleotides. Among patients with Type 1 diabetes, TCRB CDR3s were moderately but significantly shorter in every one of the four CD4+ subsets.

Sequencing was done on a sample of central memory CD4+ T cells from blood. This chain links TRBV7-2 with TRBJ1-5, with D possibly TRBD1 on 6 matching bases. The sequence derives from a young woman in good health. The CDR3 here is CASSLEAGATQHF. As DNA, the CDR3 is TGTGCCAGCAGCTTAGAGGCGGGGGCCACACAGCATTTT.